A selection of T cell receptor beta chains follows, all from one sample in a study of cytotoxic CD8 clonotypes in ibrutinib-treated CLL. Repertoires were generated with immunoSEQ multiplex PCR, while TCRdb's copy carries only in-frame clones and drops some. The sample has roughly 11,000 clones; about four fifths are singletons. The sample in question was PBMCs, obtained at disease progression, from a patient treated with ibrutinib. These receptors originate from a human donor with chronic lymphocytic leukemia. The CDR3 runs from the conserved cysteine through the conserved F or W. A D gene is named only where the DNA matches it firmly. The size field is filled for only some rows; it gives once, few, many or a size class.

d_call j_call clone_size v_call cdr3_nt cdr3_aa
- TRBJ2-1 once TRBV7-2 TGTGCCAGCAGCTTAATCGCCAGCAGCTTGTATAGGAGAAATGAGCAGTTCTTC CASSLIASSLYRRNEQFF
TRBD2 TRBJ2-1 - TRBV30 TGTGCCTGGAGCGCTACTAGCGGGAGCAATGAGCAGTTCTTC CAWSATSGSNEQFF
- TRBJ2-7 once TRBV15 TGTGCCACCAGCAGAGATCCGACCTACGAGCAGTACTTC CATSRDPTYEQYF
TRBD1 TRBJ2-7 once TRBV7-9 TGTGCCAGCAGCTTGACCCGGACAGGGAATGTCGAGCAGTACTTC CASSLTRTGNVEQYF
TRBD2 TRBJ2-3 once TRBV15 TGTGCCACCAGCAGAGACCCCAGCGGGGTGGCGGCAGATACGCAGTATTTT CATSRDPSGVAADTQYF
- TRBJ2-4 - TRBV2 TGTGCCAGCAGTGACCGGGGGCCGGCCAAAAACATTCAGTACTTC CASSDRGPAKNIQYF
- TRBJ2-7 - TRBV6-5 TGTGCCAGTTCAGGGCTCTACGAGCAGTACTTC CASSGLYEQYF
TRBD2 TRBJ2-1 - TRBV11-3 TGTGCCAGCAGTCGGGGACTAGCGGGAGTTGAGCAGTTCTTC CASSRGLAGVEQFF
- TRBJ2-5 - TRBV7-6 TGTGCCAGCAGCTTAGGCCGCCAAGAGACCCAGTACTTC CASSLGRQETQYF
TRBD1 TRBJ1-5 - TRBV2 TGTGCCAGCAGTGAGGGGGGACAGGGGAATCAGCCCCAGCATTTT CASSEGGQGNQPQHF
TRBD2 TRBJ2-3 - TRBV9 TGTGCCAGCAGCGTAGGACTAGCGGTATTCACAGATACGCAGTATTTT CASSVGLAVFTDTQYF
- TRBJ2-2 once TRBV7-6 TGTGCCAGCAGCCCAAGGCCTAACTCGCAAACCGGGGAGCTGTTTTTT CASSPRPNSQTGELFF
- TRBJ2-3 - TRBV19 TGTGCCAGTAGTTCCGTGGCAACAGATACGCAGTATTTT CASSSVATDTQYF
TRBD2 TRBJ2-1 - TRBV7-9 TGTGCCAGCAGCCCTCCTAGCGGGCAACCGAATGAGCAGTTCTTC CASSPPSGQPNEQFF
- TRBJ1-1 - TRBV6-6 TGTGCCACCCGGACAAGGGAAACTGAAGCTTTCTTT CATRTRETEAFF
- TRBJ2-5 - TRBV7-3 TGTGCCAGCAGCTTAAAGGGGCTAGGAGAGACCCAGTACTTC CASSLKGLGETQYF
- TRBJ1-5 once TRBV7-8 TGTGCCAGCACCCCTATTCGGGGAATGGGACCCCAGCATTTT CASTPIRGMGPQHF
TRBD2 TRBJ2-7 - TRBV6-5 TGTGCCAGCAAGGCTGGGCTAGCGGACTCCTACGAGCAGTACTTC CASKAGLADSYEQYF
TRBD1 TRBJ1-4 - TRBV28 TGTGCCAGCAGTCCTCCAGGGGGGGGTGAAAAACTGTTTTTT CASSPPGGGEKLFF
TRBD1 TRBJ2-7 - TRBV6-5 TGTGCCAGCAGTTATTCCGGGACAGGGGACTACGAGCAGTACTTC CASSYSGTGDYEQYF
TRBD1 TRBJ2-1 - TRBV19 TGTGCCAGTAGAGGACAGGGAATATCTTTCAATGAGCAGTTCTTC CASRGQGISFNEQFF
- TRBJ2-3 once TRBV5-1 TGCGCCAGCAGCTTGGGACTAGGGGTGTCAGATACGCAGTATTTT CASSLGLGVSDTQYF
- TRBJ2-1 - TRBV21-1 TGTGCCATCCACCTTGGCGGGAGCTCCTACAATGAGCAGTTCTTC CAIHLGGSSYNEQFF
- TRBJ2-1 - TRBV5-1 TGCGCCAGCAGCTTGGAGACAGCCTCCTACAATGAGCAGTTCTTC CASSLETASYNEQFF
- TRBJ2-3 - TRBV18 TGTGCCAGCTCCCCAAGCACAGATACGCAGTATTTT CASSPSTDTQYF
- TRBJ1-1 - TRBV11-2 TGTGCCAGCAGCTTAGTCCGAGACACTGAAGCTTTCTTT CASSLVRDTEAFF